The T cell receptor beta chain under discussion was sequenced for a study of T cell repertoires in cytomegalovirus infection. The overall study: Based on public TCR beta signatures, there were indications of CMV infection and of a matching HLA type. Study-wide results and caveats: The study identified carriers of CMV plus the relevant HLA from cumulative public TCR beta family frequency. HLA-C-restricted, CMV-specific TCR beta clonotypes were dominant ex vivo.

TCRdb fed the reads into MiXCR, producing one record per CDR3 protein. The sample has about 740,000 distinct CDR3 sequences, roughly 35% seen once. About this clonotype: The antigen remains undetermined.

This CDR3 comprises 17 residues. Germline loops: CDR1 MGHRA, CDR2 YSYEKL. The junction had 8 bases not matched to a gene; V was cut back by 4 bases and J by 0 bases. This sequence was found in a human donor in good health (CMV status not recorded). Some clones in this sample may be carry-over from other donors' samples. Sequences were obtained from PBMCs. V usage is TRBV4-1 and J usage is TRBJ1-4; 7 bases agree with TRBD1. This chain's CDR3 is CASSRLTGVATNEKLFF. The CDR3 region has the DNA TGCGCCAGCAGCCGATTAACAGGGGTGGCAACTAATGAAAAACTGTTTTTT.